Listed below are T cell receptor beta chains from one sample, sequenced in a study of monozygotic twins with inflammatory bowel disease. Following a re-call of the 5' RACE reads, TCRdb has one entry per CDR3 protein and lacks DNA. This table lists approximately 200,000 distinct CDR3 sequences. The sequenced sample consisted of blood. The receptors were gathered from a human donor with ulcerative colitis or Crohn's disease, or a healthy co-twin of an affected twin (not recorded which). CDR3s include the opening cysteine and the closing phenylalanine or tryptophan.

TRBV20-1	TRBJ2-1	CSASRGPNYNEQFF
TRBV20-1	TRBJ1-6	CSARGTENSPLHF
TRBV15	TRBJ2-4	CATSSGGTVKNIQYF
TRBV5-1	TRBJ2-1	CPSSSLAGSYNEQFF
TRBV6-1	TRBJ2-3	CASSRSAGGPVDTQYF
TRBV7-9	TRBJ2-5	CASSFGGSRETQYF
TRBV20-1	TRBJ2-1	CSARDGGLQFF
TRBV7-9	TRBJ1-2	CASSEVAVGGYTF
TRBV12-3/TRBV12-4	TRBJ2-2	CASSFRWSGTGELFF
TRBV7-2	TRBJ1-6	CASSPRRGGSPLHF
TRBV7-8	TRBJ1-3	CASSFRRSADSGNTIYF
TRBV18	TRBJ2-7	CASSPLRLAGHHEQYF
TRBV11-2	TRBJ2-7	CASSPMARRYEQYF
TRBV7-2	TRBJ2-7	CASRQTSGGPSYEQYF
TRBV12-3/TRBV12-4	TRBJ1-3	CASNPRTSGNTIYF
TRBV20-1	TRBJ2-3	CSAVPSGSTDTQYF
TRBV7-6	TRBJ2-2	CASSSNRGSNTGELFF
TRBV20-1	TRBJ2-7	CSASDRTGTSYEQYF
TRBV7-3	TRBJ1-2	CASTPGHLNYGYTF
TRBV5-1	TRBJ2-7	CASSLAPTGFDEQYF
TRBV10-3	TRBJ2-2	CAISERQGDTGELFF
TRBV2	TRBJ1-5	CASSDSSKPQHF
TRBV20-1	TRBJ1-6	CSASPAQVISSPLHF
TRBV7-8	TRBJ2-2	CASSLEGTNANTGELFF
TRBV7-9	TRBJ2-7	CASSSTGWEQYF
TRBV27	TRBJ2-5	CASSLASQETQYF
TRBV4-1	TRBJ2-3	CASSQDSNTQYF
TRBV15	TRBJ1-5	CATSRSDTTSNQPQHF
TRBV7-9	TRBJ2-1	CASSFRDLESNEQFF
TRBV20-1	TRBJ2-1	CSEWGGTGAYNEQFF
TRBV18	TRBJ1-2	CASSPDQGIGGYTF
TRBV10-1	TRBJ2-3	CASSVPGDNTQYF
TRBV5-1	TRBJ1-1	CASSYSDRQNTEAFF
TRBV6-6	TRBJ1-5	CASHRDTNQPQHF
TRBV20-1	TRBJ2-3	CSALTPMADTQYF
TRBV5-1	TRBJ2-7	CASSLEPTSSNEQYF